This TCR beta chain is drawn from a study of cytomegalovirus exposure and HLA in healthy donors. Study as a whole: Of fewer than 450 genotyped donors, about 81% clustered with self-reported Caucasian donors.

With regard to this clone: Its antigen is still unknown.

Study-level results: Some public TCRs appeared in many individuals, while most sequences were rare. The study put 150 or so TCR beta chains on its list as cytomegalovirus-associated.

Trimming shortened V by 7 bases and J by 6 bases, and 18 bases separated the two germline ends. Germline V gives CDR1 SQVTM, CDR2 ANQGSEA. The CDR3 totals 13 residues. Although they were nominally healthy when sampled, donors likely had unrecorded immune exposures. PCR used 60 Vbeta primers and 13 Jbeta primers. TCRdb's copy holds only in-frame clones and misses some; the assay was immunoSEQ multiplex PCR. The profile shows 35,000 to 45,000 clones, over 55% of them singletons. V usage is TRBV29-1 and J usage is TRBJ1-2; D remains ambiguous. Sequencing was performed on PBMCs. The sequence was obtained from a man aged 55 to 69 in good health and CMV-seropositive. The CDR3 spells CSAALLPSDGYTF. The CDR3 nucleotides are TGCAGCGCCGCCCTACTCCCAAGTGATGGCTACACCTTC.